This TCR beta chain was sequenced during a study of early T cells in non-severe SARS-CoV-2 infection. TCRdb independently ran MiXCR on the 5' RACE reads; one entry per CDR3 protein. The sample holds about 120,000 distinct CDR3 sequences, over 10% seen once. CDR3 length: 14 residues. CDR1 is LNHDA, CDR2 SQIVND, per germline (reference sequence). V lost 3 bases to trimming and J lost 4 bases; unmatched junction nucleotides: 3. Sequenced material: whole blood, taken at baseline. The V gene is TRBV19, the J gene TRBJ2-1; 7 bases line up with TRBD2. This TCR was recovered from an adult who was a healthcare worker with PCR-confirmed SARS-CoV-2 infection or an uninfected control (not recorded which). The CDR3 DNA sequence: TGTGCCAGTAGTATCCCGGGACTATACAATGAGCAGTTCTTC. Translating gives CASSIPGLYNEQFF.